These T cell receptor beta chains were read from a single sample in a study of OX40 agonist ivuxolimab in advanced cancers. Here immunoSEQ multiplex PCR was the method, and the copy in TCRdb shows in-frame clones only, minus some. This table holds some 11,000 clones, more than 60% found once. Sequenced material: CD4+ or CD8+ T cells sorted from blood, taken in a trial of the OX40 agonist ivuxolimab. The receptor source for this set is an adult with an advanced solid tumor such as melanoma, head and neck, liver or kidney cancer. Both conserved end residues are part of each CDR3. Fields, in order: CDR3 protein, CDR3 DNA, D gene, clone size, V gene, J gene. A D gene is named only where the DNA matches it firmly. Some rows mark clone size as missing; the rest say once, few, many or name a class of expanded clone.

CDR3: CAISEPDLAGDRNEQFF
DNA: TGTGCCATCAGTGAGCCCGACCTAGCGGGAGATCGCAATGAGCAGTTCTTC
D: TRBD2
size: NA
V: TRBV10-3
J: TRBJ2-1

CDR3: CASSLVREAYNEQFF
DNA: TGTGCCAGCAGCTTGGTTCGGGAGGCCTACAATGAGCAGTTCTTC
D: TRBD2
size: once
V: TRBV5-6
J: TRBJ2-1

CDR3: CATGVGVEQYF
DNA: TGTGCGACAGGAGTCGGCGTCGAGCAGTACTTC
D: NA
size: NA
V: TRBV6-6
J: TRBJ2-7

CDR3: CASKGLAEGGDTQYF
DNA: TGTGCCAGCAAGGGACTAGCGGAGGGAGGGGATACGCAGTATTTT
D: TRBD2
size: NA
V: TRBV6-1
J: TRBJ2-3

CDR3: CASSLVASGADEQYF
DNA: TGCGCCAGCAGCTTGGTGGCTAGCGGAGCCGACGAGCAGTACTTC
D: TRBD2
size: NA
V: TRBV5-1
J: TRBJ2-7

CDR3: CASSPTSTYEQYF
DNA: TGTGCCAGCAGCCCGACTAGCACCTACGAGCAGTACTTC
D: TRBD2
size: NA
V: TRBV6-1
J: TRBJ2-7

CDR3: CASSLSGGGNTGELFF
DNA: TGTGCCAGCAGCTTATCCGGCGGGGGTAACACCGGGGAGCTGTTTTTT
D: TRBD2
size: NA
V: TRBV7-9
J: TRBJ2-2

CDR3: CASSLVATGELFF
DNA: TGTGCCAGCAGCTTAGTAGCAACCGGGGAGCTGTTTTTT
D: NA
size: NA
V: TRBV13
J: TRBJ2-2

CDR3: CASSQAFNEQFF
DNA: TGCGCCAGCAGCCAAGCGTTCAATGAGCAGTTCTTC
D: NA
size: NA
V: TRBV4-1
J: TRBJ2-1

CDR3: CASSAGAEQFF
DNA: TGTGCCAGCAGTGCGGGGGCTGAGCAGTTCTTC
D: NA
size: NA
V: TRBV25-1
J: TRBJ2-1

CDR3: CASSRHGTGDTGELFF
DNA: TGCGCCAGCAGCCGGCACGGGACAGGGGACACCGGGGAGCTGTTTTTT
D: TRBD1
size: NA
V: TRBV4-1
J: TRBJ2-2

CDR3: CASTLGAVETQYF
DNA: TGTGCTAGCACTCTAGGGGCAGTGGAGACCCAGTACTTC
D: NA
size: NA
V: TRBV7-7
J: TRBJ2-5

CDR3: CASRQGYNSGYTF
DNA: TGTGCCAGCAGACAGGGGTACAACTCTGGCTACACCTTC
D: TRBD1
size: NA
V: TRBV6-5
J: TRBJ1-2

CDR3: CASSFGPRPGVETQYF
DNA: TGTGCCAGCAGCTTTGGACCACGACCGGGAGTCGAGACCCAGTACTTC
D: NA
size: NA
V: TRBV7-9
J: TRBJ2-5

CDR3: CASNQGGSGAGWDFQETQYF
DNA: TGTGCCAGCAATCAGGGTGGTAGCGGTGCCGGATGGGACTTCCAAGAGACCCAGTACTTC
D: NA
size: NA
V: TRBV6-7
J: TRBJ2-5

CDR3: CASSQGQGYGYTF
DNA: TGCGCCAGCAGCCAAGGACAGGGATACGGCTACACCTTC
D: TRBD1
size: NA
V: TRBV4-1
J: TRBJ1-2